This TCR beta chain was found in a study of T cells after yellow fever vaccination (dated by TCRdb to the late 2010s). Background on the whole study: The SMART-Seq v4 Ultra Low Input RNA kit was used to prepare libraries from fractions with low cell numbers. Bulk TCR alpha and beta repertoires were sequenced longitudinally to track T-cell clones before and after primary and booster YFV17D yellow fever vaccination. Two healthy male donors, one aged 18 to 30 and one aged 30 to 40 years, made up the cohort. Blood was drawn at multiple timepoints before and after primary and secondary immunization, with bulk PBMC replicates and cell subsets isolated. Points the paper makes about the study in general: The secondary T-cell response was found to be weaker but faster than the primary response, with a peak reached on day 5 rather than on day 15. Most clones expanded after primary vaccination were re-detected after the booster (96% of CD4 and around 88% of CD8), suggesting broad memory maintenance. A small fraction of clonotypes appeared in both the CD4 and CD8 compartments, likely as a result of convergent recombination. Because abundant contaminating clonotypes from the bulk population could be contained in FACS-sorted repertoires, computational filtering was required. The study included only two donors, which limits how far the findings can be generalized.

This clonotype was seen at least ten times. The antigen it binds to is not known. Nothing much larger sits one base from this clone, and base qualities are not available. The sample's treatment or condition label, in plain terms: live attenuated yellow fever vaccine strain. PBMCs were isolated from peripheral blood using a standard Ficoll-Paque protocol. Dynabeads CD4 and CD8 positive selection kits were used to isolate the CD4 and CD8 T-cell fractions. RNA was extracted with TriZol from bulk PBMCs, CD4 and CD8 fractions, and dextramer-positive and dextramer-negative fractions. Trimming leaves V shorter by 4 bases and J shorter by 2 bases, with the junction holding 2 bases beyond the gene matches. Including the terminal cysteine and phenylalanine, the CDR3 comprises 14 residues. The sequence is cut down to CDR3 DNA, 42 bases in frame from base 1. CDR1 and CDR2 were assigned from the germline V gene as SGHRS and YFSETQ.

Instrument on record: Illumina NovaSeq 6000. Synthesis of TCR cDNA relied on 5'RACE template switching, a step that introduced a universal primer site along with unique molecular identifiers. cDNA synthesis was primed from both the TCR alpha and TCR beta constant segments. Library amplification involved two PCR steps, and the second step added sample barcodes and sequencing adapters. Sequencing of libraries was done on Illumina HiSeq 2500 (2x100 bp) or NovaSeq (2x150 bp). In the original analysis: MIGEC was used to demultiplex reads and collapse the reads into UMI consensus sequences, and MiXCR was used for V(D)J alignment. Using edgeR on replicate PBMC samples, clonotypes were called vaccine-responding if FDR was below 0.01 and the log2 fold change was above 5 up to day 15. Each bulk clonotype received a CD4 or CD8 identity based on whether the sequenced CD4 or CD8 repertoire contained that clonotype at higher abundance. Using fastp at Q25 and MiXCR, TCRdb reprocessed the public reads and kept productive beta chains. Identical CDR3 proteins give one entry, which carries the most common genes and DNA. For this entry, the V and J calls and clone size follow TCRdb and not the study's own pipeline. This sample holds some 340,000 distinct CDR3 sequences; 9.5% to 12% were observed only once. The leading ten clones occupy 3% to 3.5% of the sample.

The origin of this receptor is a young man who received the YFV17D yellow fever vaccine. In this chain, TRBV5-1 is recombined with TRBJ2-3; TRBD1 agrees with 9 junctional bases. The material sequenced was CD4+ T cells sorted from PBMCs, taken 45 days after the yellow fever booster vaccination. The DNA is TGCGCCAGCAGCCGGACAGGGGACACAGATACGCAGTATTTT. Its amino acids are CASSRTGDTDTQYF. The reference TRBV5-1 and TRBJ2-3 proteins fill in what lies around the CDR3, so the full variable domain reads KAGVTQTPRYLIKTRGQQVTLSCSPISGHRSVSWYQQTPGQGLQFLFEYFSETQRNKGNFPGRFSGRQFSNSRSEMNVSTLELGDSALYLCASSRTGDTDTQYFGPGTRLTVL.